This passage covers 30 T cell receptor beta chains from one sample sequenced in a study of blood T cell repertoires in COVID-19. Profiling relied on immunoSEQ multiplex PCR, and the TCRdb table lists in-frame clones only, not all of them. Counted here are about 160,000 clones, approximately 88% occurring once; the ten biggest clones make up about 2.8%. The sequencing input was peripheral blood. The receptors shown here come from a man aged 55 to 70 with acute or convalescent COVID-19.

The chain carries TRBV5-1 and TRBJ2-1, with 9 positions matching TRBD1. The length of the CDR3 is 15 residues. V gave up 7 bases and J gave up 7 bases; unmatched junction bases: 12. The germline V gene encodes CDR1 SGHRS and CDR2 YFSETQ. The CDR3 is CASGQPDRGGNEQFF. The CDR3 DNA is TGCGCCAGCGGGCAACCAGACAGGGGGGGAAATGAGCAGTTCTTC.

The J gene is TRBJ2-5, the V gene TRBV6-2 or TRBV6-3, with 15 bases identical to TRBD2. The V gene end was trimmed by 5 bases and the J gene end by 4 bases; junction bases not matched to a gene: 11. Germline V gives CDR1 MNHEY, CDR2 SVGEGT. The CDR3 extends over 18 amino acids. In DNA, the CDR3 is TGTGCCAGCAGTCGGGGACTAGCGGGGGGAAAGCGCGGAGAGACCCAGTACTTC. This translates into CASSRGLAGGKRGETQYF.

This clone occurred once. V gene TRBV7-9 combines with J gene TRBJ1-1; D call uncertain. The CDR3 runs to 14 residues. From germline, CDR1 is SEHNR and CDR2 FQNEAQ (reference sequence). V was pared by 0 bases and J by 6 bases, with 11 bases between. CDR3: CASSLAGQEAEAFF. As DNA, the CDR3 is TGTGCCAGCAGCTTAGCAGGGCAGGAGGCTGAAGCTTTCTTT.

This clone was detected once. The chain employs TRBV7-2 and TRBJ2-7; D might be TRBD2 (7 bases). Trimming removed 2 bases from V and 0 bases from J, with 14 bases in between. In germline, CDR1 is SGHTA, CDR2 FQGNSA. The CDR3 is 16 amino acids. In DNA form, the CDR3 reads TGTGCCAGCAGCTTATACGGGGGGCCCAACTCCTACGAGCAGTACTTC. Translated: CASSLYGGPNSYEQYF. Supplemented by reference TRBV7-2 and TRBJ2-7, the full variable domain reads GAGVSQSPSNKVTEKGKDVELRCDPISGHTALYWYRQSLGQGLEFLIYFQGNSAPDKSGLPSDRFSAERTGGSVSTLTIQRTQQEDSAVYLCASSLYGGPNSYEQYFGPGTRLTVT.

The chain carries TRBV30 and TRBJ1-3; TRBD1 is a possible D gene (6 bases). Trimming shortened V by 2 bases and J by 1 base, and 12 bases separated the two germline ends. CDR3 length: 15 residues. CDR1 GTSNPN and CDR2 SVGIG come from the germline V gene (reference sequence). The CDR3 loop is CAWSPNRVSGNTIYF. CDR3 DNA sequence: TGTGCCTGGAGTCCGAACAGGGTATCTGGAAACACCATATATTTT. Based on the CDR3 plus reference TRBV30 and TRBJ1-3, the full variable domain is SQTIHQWPATLVQPVGSPLSLECTVEGTSNPNLYWYRQAAGRGLQLLFYSVGIGQISSEVPQNLSASRPQDRQFILSSKKLLLSDSGFYLCAWSPNRVSGNTIYFGEGSWLTVV.

This chain links TRBV30 with TRBJ1-6; a weak D match, TRBD1 (6 bases). Trimming removed 4 bases at V and 10 bases at J, with 20 bases between. CDR3 length: 15 residues. Per the germline V gene, CDR1 is GTSNPN and CDR2 is SVGIG (reference sequence). CDR3 sequence reads: CAWNPPQGMMSPLHF. CDR3 coding DNA: TGTGCCTGGAATCCACCACAGGGCATGATGTCACCCCTCCACTTT.

The J gene is TRBJ1-2, the V gene TRBV30; D call uncertain. V lost 1 base and J 7 bases, leaving 10 bases between the germline ends. The CDR3 totals 12 residues. Germline values: CDR1 GTSNPN, CDR2 SVGIG (reference sequence). CDR3 amino acids: CAWSGRPGGYTF. CDR3 coding DNA: TGTGCCTGGAGTGGACGGCCGGGTGGCTACACCTTC.

V usage is TRBV6-2 or TRBV6-3 and J usage is TRBJ1-2; 7 bases fit TRBD1. Germline lookup yields CDR1 MNHEY and CDR2 SVGEGT. The CDR3 runs 16 residues. V gave up 0 bases and J gave up 8 bases; unmatched junction bases: 12. DNA for the CDR3: TGTGCCAGCAGTTACTCGCGGGACAGTGGTATGGAAGGCTACACCTTC. It codes for CASSYSRDSGMEGYTF.

J is TRBJ2-7 and V is TRBV3-1 (or the pseudogene TRBV3-2), with no clear D. CDR1 LGHDT and CDR2 YNNKEL come from the germline V gene (reference sequence). The V end was cut by 1 base, the J end by 3 bases, with 10 bases between. The CDR3 loop spans 14 amino acids. CDR3 nucleotides: TGTGCCAGCAGCCAAGGTTACAGCCTCTACGAGCAGTACTTC. Translation gives CASSQGYSLYEQYF.

This clone appeared a single time. The J gene is TRBJ2-7, the V gene TRBV6-5; 9 bases map to TRBD1. V dropped 8 bases and J dropped 7; count of bases not matched to a gene: 6. Germline V gene data show CDR1 as MNHEY and CDR2 as SVGAGI. The CDR3 is made up of 12 amino acids. The CDR3 nucleotides are TGTGCCAGCTCGACAGGGGGGCGGGAGCAGTACTTC. Residues: CASSTGGREQYF.

The chain employs TRBV2 and TRBJ2-3; a weak D match, TRBD1 (5 bases). The CDR3 sequence is 15 residues long. Germline V gene sequence: CDR1 SNHLY, CDR2 FYNNEI. Trimming stripped 5 bases from V and 5 bases from J, with 17 bases between. This chain's CDR3 is CASSRQPTQGDTQYF. CDR3 DNA: TGTGCCAGCAGTCGACAGCCTACCCAAGGAGATACGCAGTATTTT.

The chain carries TRBV4-1 and TRBJ2-7; 10 nucleotides agree with TRBD1. The length of the CDR3 is 16 residues. The germline V gene encodes CDR1 MGHRA and CDR2 YSYEKL. The trim removed 6 bases at V and 3 bases at J, leaving 11 bases unmatched. The CDR3 loop is CASSPLPGTGVYEQYF. CDR3 nucleotides: TGCGCCAGCAGTCCCCTCCCCGGGACAGGGGTCTACGAGCAGTACTTC.

The chain combines TRBV7-2 with TRBJ1-1; D not certain. V dropped 5 bases and J dropped 0 bases, with 10 bases sitting between them. This CDR3 contains 14 residues. Germline V lookup: CDR1 SGHTA, CDR2 FQGNSA. In DNA form, the CDR3 reads TGTGCCAGCAGCCCTCATAGCATGAACACTGAAGCTTTCTTT. Its protein is CASSPHSMNTEAFF.

This chain uses TRBV3-1 (or the pseudogene TRBV3-2) with TRBJ1-2; 8 bases line up with TRBD1. V gave up 5 bases and J gave up 3 bases; unmatched junction bases: 11. This CDR3 has 16 amino acids. The germline V gene has CDR1 LGHDT and CDR2 YNNKEL (reference sequence). Written as DNA, the CDR3 is TGTGCCAGCAGCGACCCGGGACAGGATGCCGACTATGGCTACACCTTC. Residues: CASSDPGQDADYGYTF.

This chain joins TRBV5-1 and TRBJ1-2; TRBD1 agrees at 7 bases. The germline V gene encodes CDR1 SGHRS and CDR2 YFSETQ. The CDR3 loop spans 15 amino acids. V shed 1 base, J shed 7 bases, and the junction held 10 bases outside the gene matches. CDR3 loop: CASSLSLTGTGGYTF. For the CDR3, the DNA is TGCGCCAGCAGCTTGTCCCTGACAGGGACTGGTGGCTACACCTTC.

The gene calls are TRBV7-2 and TRBJ2-7; D perhaps matches TRBD1 (6 bases). The CDR3 has 15 residues. Germline lookup yields CDR1 SGHTA and CDR2 FQGNSA. V gave up 3 bases and J gave up 2 bases, with 14 bases separating them. CDR3 region: CASSLDPGTTYEQYF. The CDR3 DNA reads TGTGCCAGCAGCTTGGATCCCGGGACAACCTACGAGCAGTACTTC. Full variable domain (remainder filled in from reference TRBV7-2 and TRBJ2-7): GAGVSQSPSNKVTEKGKDVELRCDPISGHTALYWYRQSLGQGLEFLIYFQGNSAPDKSGLPSDRFSAERTGGSVSTLTIQRTQQEDSAVYLCASSLDPGTTYEQYFGPGTRLTVT.

This clone was seen once. CDR3 protein: CASSGETGADTEAFF. In nucleotides, the CDR3 is TGTGCCAGCAGCGGGGAGACAGGGGCGGACACTGAAGCTTTCTTT. The J gene is TRBJ1-1, the V gene TRBV4-2; 8 nucleotides line up with TRBD1. This CDR3 has 15 residues. The germline gives CDR1 LGHNA, CDR2 YNFKEQ. Trimming removed 5 bases from V and 3 bases from J; junction bases left unmatched: 8.

This clone was seen only once. CDR3 in DNA: TGCAGTGCTAGAAGAGAGGGAGGCTACACCTTC. This codes for CSARREGGYTF. V is TRBV20-1 and J is TRBJ1-2, with D unresolved. Germline CDR1 DFQATT, CDR2 SNEGSKA (reference sequence). The CDR3 spans 11 residues. Trimming left V 2 bases short and J 8 bases short, with 9 bases between.

V and J are TRBV30 and TRBJ2-5; maybe TRBD1 (5 bases). This CDR3 region has 13 residues. Germline CDR1 GTSNPN, CDR2 SVGIG (reference sequence). V was cut by 1 base and J by 2 bases, with 8 bases left in between. CDR3 sequence: CAWSGGSQETQYF. For the CDR3, the DNA is TGTGCCTGGAGTGGGGGCAGTCAAGAGACCCAGTACTTC.

V and J are TRBV2 and TRBJ2-1; tentatively, D is TRBD2 (6 bases). Germline V gene sequence: CDR1 SNHLY, CDR2 FYNNEI. The CDR3 has 15 residues. Trimming cost V 3 bases and J 9 bases, with 18 bases left between them. CDR3 bases: TGTGCCAGCAGTGATATAAGCAGAACCGGGGGTGAGCAGTTCTTC. Translation gives CASSDISRTGGEQFF.

This chain connects TRBV12-3 or TRBV12-4 to TRBJ2-7, with TRBD2 as a possible D gene (5 bases). V gave up 5 bases and J gave up 4 bases, with 12 bases separating them. The CDR3 is made up of 13 amino acids. CDR3 sequence: CASSPGELYEQYF. CDR3 bases: TGTGCCAGCAGTCCCGGGGAACTATACGAGCAGTACTTC.

Turning to this clone: In the same sample, other DNA sequences code for this CDR3. This rearrangement joins TRBV3-1 (or the pseudogene TRBV3-2) to TRBJ1-2; 8 nucleotides line up with TRBD1. The CDR3 sequence is 16 residues long. CDR1 is LGHDT, CDR2 YNNKEL, per germline (reference sequence). V gave up 1 base and J gave up 2 bases; unmatched junction bases: 6. The CDR3 is CASSQVGTGRNYGYTF. The CDR3 DNA follows: TGTGCCAGCAGCCAAGTTGGGACAGGTAGGAACTATGGCTACACCTTC.

The gene calls are TRBV6-5 and TRBJ1-6; weak D call: TRBD1 (6 bases). Looked up from germline, CDR1 is MNHEY and CDR2 is SVGAGI. The CDR3 length is 16 residues. Trimming took 2 bases from V and 6 from J, leaving 14 bases between them. The DNA of the CDR3 is TGTGCCAGCAGTTACAGCCAGGGGCGACCTAATTCACCCCTCCACTTT. Protein sequence: CASSYSQGRPNSPLHF.

This clone has just a few counts. This CDR3 reads CASSLLGGSGYTF. The CDR3 DNA sequence: TGTGCCAGCAGCCTTCTCGGGGGTAGTGGCTACACCTTC. The chain recombines TRBV12-3 or TRBV12-4 with TRBJ1-2; maybe TRBD1 (5 bases). This CDR3 has 13 residues. V was clipped by 6 bases and J by 7 bases, with 15 bases between them.

The chain joins TRBV9 to TRBJ1-2; the match to TRBD1 covers 7 bases. CDR1 and CDR2 (germline): SGDLS, YYNGEE. The CDR3 sequence is 14 residues long. V was pared by 0 bases and J by 8 bases, with 7 bases of the junction left unmatched. The CDR3 spells CASSVGQGGWGYTF. The CDR3 nucleotides are TGTGCCAGCAGCGTAGGACAGGGTGGTTGGGGCTACACCTTC.

The chain is built from TRBV7-2 and TRBJ2-1; 7 bases fit TRBD2. The CDR3 consists of 15 residues. CDR1 is SGHTA, CDR2 FQGNSA, per germline. V shed 6 bases and J 0 bases; nucleotides not matched to a gene: 5. The CDR3 DNA sequence: TGTGCCAGCAGTTCTCGGGGGGTCTCCTACAATGAGCAGTTCTTC. It codes for CASSSRGVSYNEQFF.

The V gene is TRBV5-4, the J gene TRBJ1-2; TRBD1 matches at 9 bases. V lost 1 base, J lost 8 bases, and 9 bases stayed unmatched. Germline values: CDR1 SGHNT, CDR2 YYREEE (reference sequence). The CDR3 runs to 15 residues. The CDR3 nucleotides read TGTGCCAGCAGCTTGTCGACAGGGGGAAGCTGGGGCTACACCTTC. As protein: CASSLSTGGSWGYTF.

The rearrangement joins TRBV4-1 to TRBJ1-3; 8 bases agree with TRBD1. CDR1 is MGHRA, CDR2 YSYEKL, per germline. Unmatched junction bases numbered 3, after V lost 2 bases and J lost 3 bases. The CDR3 has 15 residues. The CDR3 DNA follows: TGCGCCAGCAGCCAACAGGGGGCGCGTGGAAACACCATATATTTT. Translation gives CASSQQGARGNTIYF.

V is TRBV24-1 and J is TRBJ2-1; D possibly corresponds to TRBD1 (6 bases). Germline assignment: CDR1 KGHDR and CDR2 SFDVKD. The V end was cut by 1 base, the J end by 9 bases, with 15 bases between. The CDR3 extends over 15 amino acids. CDR3 bases: TGTGCCACCAGTGATTTTGGTCAGGGGAAGGGTGAGCAGTTCTTC. Amino acid sequence: CATSDFGQGKGEQFF.

This clone appeared a few times. This chain links TRBV5-6 with TRBJ2-1; D ambiguous. From germline, CDR1 is SGHDT and CDR2 YYEEEE. The CDR3 sequence is 15 residues long. Trimming cost V 9 bases and J 0 bases, with 16 bases left between them. CDR3 loop: CATQIDGSSYNEQFF. Here the CDR3 DNA reads TGTGCCACACAGATAGACGGTAGCTCCTACAATGAGCAGTTCTTC.